The T cell receptor beta chain described here comes from a study of T cell responses to AZD1222 COVID-19 vaccine. Concerning this clone: Its target is not known.

The data were produced by immunoSEQ multiplex PCR, yet TCRdb's version contains in-frame clones alone and is incomplete. This sample has approximately 160,000 clones, with about nine tenths found just once. This CDR3 spans 17 amino acids. The V and J ends lost 8 bases and 7 bases respectively, with 27 bases between them. Germline CDR1 and CDR2: LNHDA and SQIVND (reference sequence). General observations from the study: Females outnumbered males among donors, who were mostly white British; clonal diversity was possibly underestimated. The CD4 TCRs associated with vaccination extended across spike and predominated at 160-218 and 743-854. Following two doses of AZD1222, Spike-specific TCR breadth and depth rose.

Material: peripheral blood, obtained on day 0 of AZD1222 vaccination. The TCR originated in an adult in good health. The rearrangement links TRBV19 to TRBJ2-1; D not resolved. CDR3 amino acids: CASRPQDGQATWNEQFF. For the CDR3, the DNA is TGTGCCAGTCGTCCCCAGGATGGGCAGGCTACGTGGAATGAGCAGTTCTTC.